This T cell receptor (beta chain) comes out of a study of cytomegalovirus exposure and HLA in healthy donors. General study findings and limits: A previous analysis found most TCR beta V segments productive roughly 87% or roughly 30% of the time. Roughly uniform depth of sequencing across donors was assumed in presence/absence analyses. The listing of 150 to 200 TCR beta chains classed them as cytomegalovirus-associated.

About this clone itself: The antigen is unknown.

PCR was performed using 60 Vbeta and 13 Jbeta primers. Clones were sequenced by immunoSEQ multiplex PCR, and TCRdb holds only the in-frame ones, with some missing. The sample shows about 210,000 clones, around 81% of them seen only once. Germline V gives CDR1 SGHKS, CDR2 YYEKEE (reference sequence). V was clipped by 0 bases and J by 6 bases; unmatched bases: 11. This CDR3 has 17 amino acids. Specimen: PBMCs. The clonotype was recovered from a woman aged 50 to 60 in good health and CMV-seropositive. V is TRBV5-5 and J is TRBJ2-5; 10 bases align to TRBD2. The CDR3 DNA reads TGTGCCAGCAGCTTGGAACTAGCGGGGACTTCGGGAAAGACCCAGTACTTC. Translated, it gives CASSLELAGTSGKTQYF.